This T cell receptor (beta chain) was obtained from a study of radiation and T cells in renal cell carcinoma. This clone was recorded only once. The CDR3 has 14 amino acids. The germline gives CDR1 MGHDK, CDR2 SYGVNS. The V and J ends lost 3 bases and 3 bases respectively, with 12 bases between them. Profiling relied on immunoSEQ multiplex PCR, and the TCRdb table lists in-frame clones only, not all of them. The sample carries around 81,000 clones, over 80% recorded once. Time point given: blood 4 weeks post-SBRT, at nephrectomy. Treatment: 15 Gy SBRT to primary tumor, nephrectomy 4 weeks later. Clear cell pathology was present in this patient's renal cell carcinoma.

The source material was blood, sampled from a patient whose treatment included radiotherapy and nephrectomy. This receptor was identified in a man in his fifties with renal cell carcinoma. V is TRBV25-1 and J is TRBJ2-7; weak D call: TRBD2 (6 bases). This CDR3 is CASSEEGIGYEQYF. The DNA of the CDR3 is TGTGCCAGCAGTGAGGAGGGAATTGGCTACGAGCAGTACTTC.